Sequencing of this TCR beta chain was carried out in a study of T cells in tumors after PD-1 blockade. Germline V gives CDR1 MDHEN, CDR2 SYDVKM. This CDR3 spans 15 amino acids. Trimming removed 8 bases at V and 1 base at J, with 18 bases between. Sequencing was performed with immunoSEQ multiplex PCR; in TCRdb, only in-frame clones are kept and a portion is missing. The data contain roughly 50,000 clones, more than 65% of them seen just once; the ten biggest clones take up about 3.8%. This TCR derives from a human donor with basal cell carcinoma. Sequenced material: PBMCs, taken before anti-PD-1 treatment. The chain links TRBV28 to TRBJ2-7; no clear D gene. Here the CDR3 DNA reads TGTGCCAGCGGCAAACGGACCTCCTTTTCCTACGAGCAGTACTTC. This codes for CASGKRTSFSYEQYF.